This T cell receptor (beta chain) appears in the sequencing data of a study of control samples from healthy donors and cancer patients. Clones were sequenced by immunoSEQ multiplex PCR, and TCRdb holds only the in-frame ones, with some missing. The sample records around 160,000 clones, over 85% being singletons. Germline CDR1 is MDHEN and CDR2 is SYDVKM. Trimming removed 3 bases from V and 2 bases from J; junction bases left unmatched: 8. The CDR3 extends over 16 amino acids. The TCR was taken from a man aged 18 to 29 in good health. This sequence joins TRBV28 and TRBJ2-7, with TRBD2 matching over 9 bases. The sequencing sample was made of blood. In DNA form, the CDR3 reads TGTGCCAGCAGTTTCCCTAGCGGGGAGTACCCCTACGAGCAGTACTTC. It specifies CASSFPSGEYPYEQYF.